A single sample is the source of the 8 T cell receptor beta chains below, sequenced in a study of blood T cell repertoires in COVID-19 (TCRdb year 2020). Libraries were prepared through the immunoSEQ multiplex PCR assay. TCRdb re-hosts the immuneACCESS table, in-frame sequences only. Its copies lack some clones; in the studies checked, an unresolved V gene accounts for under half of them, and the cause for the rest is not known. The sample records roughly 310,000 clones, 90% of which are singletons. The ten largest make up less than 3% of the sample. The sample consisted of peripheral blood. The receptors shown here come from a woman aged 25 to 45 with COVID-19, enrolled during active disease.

The CDR3 sequence: CASSETGRGVGGYTF. In DNA, the CDR3 is TGTGCCAGCAGCGAAACAGGGAGAGGGGTCGGTGGCTACACCTTC. The chain uses TRBV9 and TRBJ1-2, with TRBD1 as a possible D gene (6 bases). CDR1 is SGDLS and CDR2 is YYNGEE in the germline V gene. V lost 3 bases, J lost 7 bases, and 19 bases lay in between. The length of the CDR3 is 15 residues.

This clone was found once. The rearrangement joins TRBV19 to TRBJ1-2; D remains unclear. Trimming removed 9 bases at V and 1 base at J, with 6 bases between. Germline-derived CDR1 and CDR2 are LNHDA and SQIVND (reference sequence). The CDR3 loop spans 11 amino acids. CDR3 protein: CASALNYGYTF. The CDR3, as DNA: TGTGCCAGCGCGCTTAACTATGGCTACACCTTC.

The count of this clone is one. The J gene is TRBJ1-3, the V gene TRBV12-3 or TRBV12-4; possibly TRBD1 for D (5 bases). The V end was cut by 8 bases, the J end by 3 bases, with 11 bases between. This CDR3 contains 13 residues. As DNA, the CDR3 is TGTGCCAGCTACCAGGGCTATGGAAACACCATATATTTT. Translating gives CASYQGYGNTIYF.

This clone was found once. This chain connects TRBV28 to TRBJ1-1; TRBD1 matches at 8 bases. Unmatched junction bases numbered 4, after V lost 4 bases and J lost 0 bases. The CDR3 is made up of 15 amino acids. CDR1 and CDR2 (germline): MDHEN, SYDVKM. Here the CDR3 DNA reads TGTGCCAGCAGTTCGACAGGGGAATTGAACACTGAAGCTTTCTTT. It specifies CASSSTGELNTEAFF. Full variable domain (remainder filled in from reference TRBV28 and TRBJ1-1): DVKVTQSSRYLVKRTGEKVFLECVQDMDHENMFWYRQDPGLGLRLIYFSYDVKMKEKGDIPEGYSVSREKKERFSLILESASTNQTSMYLCASSSTGELNTEAFFGQGTRLTVV.

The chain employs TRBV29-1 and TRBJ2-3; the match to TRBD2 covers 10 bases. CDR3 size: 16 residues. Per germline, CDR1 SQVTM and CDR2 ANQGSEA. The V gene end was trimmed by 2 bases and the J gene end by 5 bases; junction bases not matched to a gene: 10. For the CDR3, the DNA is TGCAGCGTTGAAAGGGGAGGTAGCGGGAGGAGAGATACGCAGTATTTT. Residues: CSVERGGSGRRDTQYF.

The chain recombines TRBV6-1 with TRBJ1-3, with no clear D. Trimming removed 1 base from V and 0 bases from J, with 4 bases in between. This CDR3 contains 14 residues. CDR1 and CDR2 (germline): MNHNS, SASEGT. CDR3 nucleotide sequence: TGTGCCAGCAGTGAAGTATTCTCTGGAAACACCATATATTTT. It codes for CASSEVFSGNTIYF.

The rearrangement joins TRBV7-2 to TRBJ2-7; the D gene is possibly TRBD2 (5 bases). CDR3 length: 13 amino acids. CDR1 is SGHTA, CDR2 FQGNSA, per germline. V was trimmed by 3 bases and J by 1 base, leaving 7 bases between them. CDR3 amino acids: CASSFSGSYEQYF. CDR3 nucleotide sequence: TGTGCCAGCAGCTTCAGCGGTTCCTACGAGCAGTACTTC.

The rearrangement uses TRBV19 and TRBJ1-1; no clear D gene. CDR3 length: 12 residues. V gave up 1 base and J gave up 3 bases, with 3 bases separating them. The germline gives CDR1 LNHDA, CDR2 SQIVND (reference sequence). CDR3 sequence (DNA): TGTGCCAGTAGTATAGCAGACACTGAAGCTTTCTTT. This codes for CASSIADTEAFF.